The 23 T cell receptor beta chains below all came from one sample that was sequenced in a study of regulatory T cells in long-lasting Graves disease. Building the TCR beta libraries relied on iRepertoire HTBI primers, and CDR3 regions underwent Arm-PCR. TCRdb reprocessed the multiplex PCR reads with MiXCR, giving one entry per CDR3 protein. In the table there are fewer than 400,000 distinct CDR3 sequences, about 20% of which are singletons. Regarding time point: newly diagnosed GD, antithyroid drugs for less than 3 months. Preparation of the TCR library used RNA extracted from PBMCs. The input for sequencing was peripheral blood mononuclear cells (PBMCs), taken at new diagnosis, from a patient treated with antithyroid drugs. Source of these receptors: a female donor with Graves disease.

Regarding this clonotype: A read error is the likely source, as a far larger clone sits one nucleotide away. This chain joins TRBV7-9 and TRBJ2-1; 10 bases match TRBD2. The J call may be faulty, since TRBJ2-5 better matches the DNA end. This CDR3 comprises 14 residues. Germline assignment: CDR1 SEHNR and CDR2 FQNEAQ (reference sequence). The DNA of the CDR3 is TGTGCCAGCAGCCACGGACTAGCGGAAGAGACCCAGTACTTC. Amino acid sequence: CASSHGLAEETQYF.

This chain's CDR3 is CASSEAIGTGTQPQHF. Written as DNA, the CDR3 is TGTGCCAGCAGTGAGGCCATTGGGACAGGTACTCAGCCCCAGCATTTT. The chain carries TRBV2 and TRBJ1-5, with 8 bases fitting TRBD1. CDR1 and CDR2 (germline): SNHLY, FYNNEI. The CDR3 consists of 16 residues. Germline trimming cut 3 bases from V and 6 bases from J; bases unmatched to any gene: 10.

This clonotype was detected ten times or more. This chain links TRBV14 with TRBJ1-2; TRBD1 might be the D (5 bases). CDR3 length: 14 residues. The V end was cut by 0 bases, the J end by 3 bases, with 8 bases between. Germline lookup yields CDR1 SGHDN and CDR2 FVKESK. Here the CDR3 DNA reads TGTGCCAGCAGCCAAGATTTAGGGGACTATGGCTACACCTTC. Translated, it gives CASSQDLGDYGYTF.

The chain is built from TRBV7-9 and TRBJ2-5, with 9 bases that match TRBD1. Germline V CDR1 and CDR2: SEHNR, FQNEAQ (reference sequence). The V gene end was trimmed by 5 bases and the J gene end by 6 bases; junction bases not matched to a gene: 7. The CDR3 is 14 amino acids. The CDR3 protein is CASSPRDREKTQYF. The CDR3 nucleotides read TGTGCCAGCAGCCCTCGGGACAGGGAAAAGACCCAGTACTTC. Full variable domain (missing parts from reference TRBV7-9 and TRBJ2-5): DTGVSQNPRHKITKRGQNVTFRCDPISEHNRLYWYRQTLGQGPEFLTYFQNEAQLEKSRLLSDRFSAERPKGSFSTLEIQRTEQGDSAMYLCASSPRDREKTQYFGPGTRLLVL.

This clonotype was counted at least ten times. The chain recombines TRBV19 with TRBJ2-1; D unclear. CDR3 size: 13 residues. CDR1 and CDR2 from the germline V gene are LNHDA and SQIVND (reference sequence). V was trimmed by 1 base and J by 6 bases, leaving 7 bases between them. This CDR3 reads CASSIAAFNEQFF. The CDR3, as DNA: TGTGCCAGTAGTATAGCAGCGTTCAATGAGCAGTTCTTC.

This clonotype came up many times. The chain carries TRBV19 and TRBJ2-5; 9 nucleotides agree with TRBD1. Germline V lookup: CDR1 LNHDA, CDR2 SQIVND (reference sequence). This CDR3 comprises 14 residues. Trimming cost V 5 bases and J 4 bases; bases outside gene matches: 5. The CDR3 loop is CASSPTTGGETQYF. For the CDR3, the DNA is TGTGCCAGTAGTCCCACGACAGGGGGAGAGACCCAGTACTTC.

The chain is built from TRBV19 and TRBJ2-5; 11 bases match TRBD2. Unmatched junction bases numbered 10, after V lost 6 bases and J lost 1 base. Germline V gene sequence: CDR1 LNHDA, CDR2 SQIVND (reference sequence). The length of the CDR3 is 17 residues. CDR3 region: CASSTSLAGALQETQYF. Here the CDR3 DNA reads TGTGCCAGTAGCACATCACTAGCGGGAGCCCTCCAAGAGACCCAGTACTTC.

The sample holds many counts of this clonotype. This CDR3 is CASSLAHGMGSSGNTIYF. CDR3 nucleotides: TGTGCCAGCAGTTTAGCCCATGGGATGGGCAGCTCTGGAAACACCATATATTTT. J is TRBJ1-3 and V is TRBV12-3 or TRBV12-4; D gene unclear. V lost 0 bases to trimming and J lost 0 bases, with 15 bases between them. The CDR3 spans 18 residues.

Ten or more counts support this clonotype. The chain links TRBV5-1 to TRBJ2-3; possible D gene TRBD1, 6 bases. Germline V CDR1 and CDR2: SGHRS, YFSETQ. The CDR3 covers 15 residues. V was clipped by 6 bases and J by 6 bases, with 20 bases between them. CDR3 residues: CASTLMGTSADTQYF. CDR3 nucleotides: TGCGCCAGCACCCTAATGGGGACAAGCGCGGATACGCAGTATTTT.

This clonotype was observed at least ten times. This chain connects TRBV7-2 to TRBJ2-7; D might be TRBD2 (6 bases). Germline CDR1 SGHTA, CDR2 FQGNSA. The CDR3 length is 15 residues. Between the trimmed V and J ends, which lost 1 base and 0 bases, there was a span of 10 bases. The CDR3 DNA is TGTGCCAGCAGCTTAGGCGGAGGGATCTCCTACGAGCAGTACTTC. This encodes CASSLGGGISYEQYF. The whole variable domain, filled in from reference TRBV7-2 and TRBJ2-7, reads GAGVSQSPSNKVTEKGKDVELRCDPISGHTALYWYRQSLGQGLEFLIYFQGNSAPDKSGLPSDRFSAERTGGSVSTLTIQRTQQEDSAVYLCASSLGGGISYEQYFGPGTRLTVT.

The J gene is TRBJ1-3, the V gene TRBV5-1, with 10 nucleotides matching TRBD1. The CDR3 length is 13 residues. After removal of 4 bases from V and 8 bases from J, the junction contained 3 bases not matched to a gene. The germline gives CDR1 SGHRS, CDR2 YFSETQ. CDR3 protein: CASSRDRGYTIYF. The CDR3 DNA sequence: TGCGCCAGCAGCCGGGACAGGGGATACACCATATATTTT.

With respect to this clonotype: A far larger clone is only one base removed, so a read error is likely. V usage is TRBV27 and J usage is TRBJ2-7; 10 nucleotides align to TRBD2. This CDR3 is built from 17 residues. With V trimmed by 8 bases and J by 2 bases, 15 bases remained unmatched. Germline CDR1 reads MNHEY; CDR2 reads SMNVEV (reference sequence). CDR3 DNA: TGTGCCAGCGGTGAAGGCCTAGCGGGAGTCTCGGCCTACGAGCAGTACTTC. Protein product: CASGEGLAGVSAYEQYF.

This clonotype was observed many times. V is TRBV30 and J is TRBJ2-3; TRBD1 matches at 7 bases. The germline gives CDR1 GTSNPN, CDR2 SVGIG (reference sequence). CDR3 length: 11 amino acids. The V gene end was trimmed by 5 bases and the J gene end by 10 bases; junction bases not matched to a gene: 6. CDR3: CAWATGLAQYF. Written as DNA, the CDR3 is TGTGCCTGGGCGACAGGGCTCGCGCAGTATTTT.

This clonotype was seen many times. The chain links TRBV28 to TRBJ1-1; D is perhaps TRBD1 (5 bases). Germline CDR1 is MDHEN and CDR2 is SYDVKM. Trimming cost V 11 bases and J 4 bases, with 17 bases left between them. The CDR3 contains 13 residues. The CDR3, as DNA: TGTGCCTGGAGGGCAGCTGGGGGCACTGAAGCTTTCTTT. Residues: CAWRAAGGTEAFF. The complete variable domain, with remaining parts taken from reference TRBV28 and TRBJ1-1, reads DVKVTQSSRYLVKRTGEKVFLECVQDMDHENMFWYRQDPGLGLRLIYFSYDVKMKEKGDIPEGYSVSREKKERFSLILESASTNQTSMYLCAWRAAGGTEAFFGQGTRLTVV.

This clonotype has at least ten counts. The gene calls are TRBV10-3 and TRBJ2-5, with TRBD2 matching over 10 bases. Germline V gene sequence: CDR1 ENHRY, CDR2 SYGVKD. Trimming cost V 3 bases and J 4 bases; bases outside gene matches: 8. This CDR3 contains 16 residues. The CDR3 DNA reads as TGTGCCATCAGTGACCTTCGACTAGCGGGTGTAGAGACCCAGTACTTC. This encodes CAISDLRLAGVETQYF.

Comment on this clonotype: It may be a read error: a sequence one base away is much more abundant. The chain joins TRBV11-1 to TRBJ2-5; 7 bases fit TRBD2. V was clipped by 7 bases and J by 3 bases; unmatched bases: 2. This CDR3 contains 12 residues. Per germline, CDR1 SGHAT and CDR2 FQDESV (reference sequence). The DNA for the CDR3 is TGTGCCAGCACGGCGGGGGAAGAGACCCAGTACTTC. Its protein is CASTAGEETQYF.

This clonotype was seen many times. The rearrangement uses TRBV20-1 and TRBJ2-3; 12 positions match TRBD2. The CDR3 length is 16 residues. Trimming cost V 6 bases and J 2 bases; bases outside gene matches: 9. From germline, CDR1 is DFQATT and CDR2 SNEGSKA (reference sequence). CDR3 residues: CSARNRLAGATDTQYF. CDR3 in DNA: TGCAGTGCCCGGAACCGACTAGCGGGGGCCACAGATACGCAGTATTTT.

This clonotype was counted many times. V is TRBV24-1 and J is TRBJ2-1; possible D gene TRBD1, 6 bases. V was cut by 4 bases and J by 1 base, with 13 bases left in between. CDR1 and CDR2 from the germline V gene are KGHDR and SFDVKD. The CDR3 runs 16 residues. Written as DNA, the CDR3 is TGTGCCACCAGTGACAACAGGGCTGGTTCCTACAATGAGCAGTTCTTC. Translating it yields CATSDNRAGSYNEQFF.

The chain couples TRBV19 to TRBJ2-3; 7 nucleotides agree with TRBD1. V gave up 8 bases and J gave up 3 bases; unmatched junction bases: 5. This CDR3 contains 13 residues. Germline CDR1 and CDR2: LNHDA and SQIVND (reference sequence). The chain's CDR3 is CASRGQATDTQYF. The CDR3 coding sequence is TGTGCCAGTCGCGGACAGGCAACAGATACGCAGTATTTT.

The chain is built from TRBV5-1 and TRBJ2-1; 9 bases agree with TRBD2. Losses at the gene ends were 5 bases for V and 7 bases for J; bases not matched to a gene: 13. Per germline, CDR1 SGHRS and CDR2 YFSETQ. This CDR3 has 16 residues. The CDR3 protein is CASSREAGGLRNEQFF. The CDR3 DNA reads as TGCGCCAGCAGTCGTGAGGCGGGAGGGCTTCGGAATGAGCAGTTCTTC.

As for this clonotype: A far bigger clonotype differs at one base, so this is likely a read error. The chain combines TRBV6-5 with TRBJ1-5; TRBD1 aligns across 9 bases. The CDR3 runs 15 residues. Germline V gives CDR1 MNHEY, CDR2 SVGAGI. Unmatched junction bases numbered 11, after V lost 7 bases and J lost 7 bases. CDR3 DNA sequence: TGTGCCAGCACACCGGACAGGGGCCGGGGGCAGCCCCAGCATTTT. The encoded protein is CASTPDRGRGQPQHF.

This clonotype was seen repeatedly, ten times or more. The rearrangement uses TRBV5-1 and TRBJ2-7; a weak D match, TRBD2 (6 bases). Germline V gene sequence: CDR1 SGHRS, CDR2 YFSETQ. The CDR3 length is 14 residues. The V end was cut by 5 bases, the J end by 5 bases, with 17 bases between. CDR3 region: CASRPAGRGDEQYF. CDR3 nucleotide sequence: TGCGCCAGCAGACCGGCGGGACGCGGGGACGAGCAGTACTTC.

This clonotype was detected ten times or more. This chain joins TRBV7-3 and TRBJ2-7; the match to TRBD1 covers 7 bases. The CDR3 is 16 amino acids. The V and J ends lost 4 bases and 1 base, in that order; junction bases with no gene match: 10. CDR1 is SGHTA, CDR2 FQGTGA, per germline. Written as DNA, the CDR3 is TGTGCCAGCAGCTCCCACCCGGGACAGCTTTCCTACGAGCAGTACTTC. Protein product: CASSSHPGQLSYEQYF. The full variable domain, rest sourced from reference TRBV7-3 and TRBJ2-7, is GAGVSQTPSNKVTEKGKYVELRCDPISGHTALYWYRQSLGQGPEFLIYFQGTGAADDSGLPNDRFFAVRPEGSVSTLKIQRTERGDSAVYLCASSSHPGQLSYEQYFGPGTRLTVT.